This T cell receptor beta chain came from a study of blood T cell repertoires in COVID-19. Germline-derived CDR1 and CDR2 are SGHDT and YYEEEE. The trim removed 3 bases at V and 0 bases at J, leaving 15 bases unmatched. This CDR3 is built from 19 residues. This table comes from immunoSEQ multiplex PCR, and its TCRdb copy is limited to in-frame clones, with some not included. The sample yields hundreds of thousands of clones, approximately 85% seen once. This rearrangement joins TRBV5-6 to TRBJ2-1, with TRBD1 matching over 7 bases. The material sequenced was peripheral blood. The TCR was taken from a man aged 45 to 65 with active or convalescent COVID-19. The CDR3 sequence: CASSSLTGPKVSSYNEQFF. DNA of the CDR3: TGTGCCAGCAGCTCACTGACAGGGCCAAAGGTTAGCTCCTACAATGAGCAGTTCTTC.